This T cell receptor (beta chain) appears in the sequencing data of a study of blood T cell repertoires in COVID-19. Looking at the study overall: From T cells, B-cell-depleted T cells, or PBMCs came the material, which was cDNA or gDNA.

The CDR3 length is 15 residues. V lost 0 bases, J lost 2 bases, and 11 bases lay in between. The germline V gene has CDR1 SGDLS and CDR2 YYNGEE. Participants were aged roughly 18 to 90 years, lived in roughly 23 US areas, and enrolled virtually. Authors' analysis steps: For nucleated cells, counts were estimated from reference gene primer amplification. Method: immunoSEQ multiplex PCR; TCRdb's copy keeps in-frame clones and lacks some. V, J and clone size derive from that table, while D and trimming were established from the DNA sequence. The sample holds hundreds of thousands of clones, 86% seen once.

This TCR was recovered from a woman between 45 and 60 years old in a cohort exposed to, infected with or recovered from COVID-19 (not recorded which). This rearrangement joins TRBV9 to TRBJ2-5; D gene unclear. The sequenced sample was PBMCs or T cells enriched from blood (not recorded which). The CDR3 nucleotides read TGTGCCAGCAGCGTAGGGCCAGGCGAACAAGAGACCCAGTACTTC. It encodes CASSVGPGEQETQYF.